Below, one TCR beta chain is given with its context. Profiling relied on immunoSEQ multiplex PCR, and the TCRdb table lists in-frame clones only, not all of them. Of more than 35,000 clones in the sample, around 90% were seen once. The sample is drawn from a study of regulatory dendritic cells for organ transplantation. The material sequenced was naive CD8+ T cells from blood. As for subset: CD45RA+ naive T cells. This TCR was recovered from a human donor in good health.

The CDR3, as DNA: TGCGCCAGCAGCCAAGGGGACGACGGGGCCCGGGGTTCACCCCTCCACTTT. Its protein product is CASSQGDDGARGSPLHF. The chain employs TRBV4-1 and TRBJ1-6; D is possibly TRBD1 (5 bases). Germline-derived CDR1 and CDR2 are MGHRA and YSYEKL. The CDR3 is 17 residues long. V was pared by 1 base and J by 9 bases, with 19 bases between.